Each of the 6 T cell receptor beta chains below was sequenced from the same sample in a study of T cell responses to AZD1222 COVID-19 vaccine. Sequencing was performed with immunoSEQ multiplex PCR; in TCRdb, only in-frame clones are kept and a portion is missing. The sample contains around 110,000 clones, 93% of which appear only once. The sequenced sample was peripheral blood, obtained on day 0 of AZD1222 vaccination. All receptors come from an adult in good health.

V gene TRBV5-5 combines with J gene TRBJ2-7; 13 positions match TRBD2. V lost 5 bases, J lost 4 bases, and 12 bases stayed unmatched. The CDR3 has 17 amino acids. Germline loops: CDR1 SGHKS, CDR2 YYEKEE (reference sequence). CDR3 amino acids: CASRSDYGTSGMYEQYF. The CDR3 nucleotides read TGTGCCAGCAGAAGCGACTACGGGACTAGCGGGATGTACGAGCAGTACTTC.

This sequence joins TRBV6-2 or TRBV6-3 and TRBJ2-1, with unresolved D. V was shortened by 2 bases and J by 7 bases, with 15 bases between the two germline ends. Germline V gene sequence: CDR1 MNHEY, CDR2 SVGEGT. The CDR3 spans 15 residues. The CDR3 nucleotides read TGTGCCAGCAGTTACCTCCCGACAATTCGAAATGAGCAGTTCTTC. Translating it yields CASSYLPTIRNEQFF.

The V call is TRBV2, the J call TRBJ2-2; D is perhaps TRBD2 (5 bases). The V gene lost 2 bases and the J gene lost 4 bases, with 8 bases spanning the gap. In germline, CDR1 is SNHLY, CDR2 FYNNEI. The CDR3 spans 14 residues. CDR3 nucleotides: TGTGCCAGCAGTGAAAACGGAGGCACCGGGGAGCTGTTTTTT. Translated, it gives CASSENGGTGELFF.

The chain couples TRBV28 to TRBJ2-2; D is unclear. V lost 8 bases to trimming and J lost 4 bases, with 11 bases between them. The CDR3 loop spans 13 amino acids. Germline V CDR1 and CDR2: MDHEN, SYDVKM. CDR3 sequence (DNA): TGTGCCAGCCACCCCTCCGGCACCGGGGAGCTGTTTTTT. Residues: CASHPSGTGELFF.

This chain joins TRBV18 and TRBJ1-6; the D gene is possibly TRBD1 (5 bases). The CDR3 is 14 amino acids. Trimming removed 3 bases from V and 7 bases from J, with 10 bases in between. Per germline, CDR1 KGHSH and CDR2 LQKENI. DNA for the CDR3: TGTGCCAGCTCACCCCAGGGAAAAAATTCACCCCTCCACTTT. Amino acid sequence: CASSPQGKNSPLHF.

The chain employs TRBV5-1 and TRBJ2-4, with 13 bases that match TRBD2. Germline CDR1 is SGHRS and CDR2 is YFSETQ. Trimming cost V 0 bases and J 16 bases; bases outside gene matches: 10. The CDR3 extends over 15 amino acids. The DNA of the CDR3 is TGCGCCAGCAGCTTGGAGGGACTAGCGGGATCTGGTGACTACTTC. Protein sequence: CASSLEGLAGSGDYF. Full variable domain (outside the CDR3, taken from reference TRBV5-1 and TRBJ2-4): KAGVTQTPRYLIKTRGQQVTLSCSPISGHRSVSWYQQTPGQGLQFLFEYFSETQRNKGNFPGRFSGRQFSNSRSEMNVSTLELGDSALYLCASSLEGLAGSGDYFGAGTRLSVL.